Following are 20 T cell receptor beta chains from one sample sequenced in a study of cytomegalovirus exposure and HLA in healthy donors (dated by TCRdb to about 2017). Library preparation used the immunoSEQ multiplex PCR assay. For the multiplex PCR, a mixture combining 60 forward primers for TCR Vbeta segments and 13 reverse primers for TCR Jbeta segments was used. TCRdb's version of the immuneACCESS table is confined to in-frame rearrangements and falls short of the full clone set. An unresolved V gene accounts for under half of the shortfall where checked; the remainder is of unknown origin. In all, the sample holds about 82,000 clones, and approximately 74% of those were seen once. The top ten hold 6.2% of the sample. The material sequenced was PBMCs. Source of these receptors: a woman in her 50s in good health and CMV-seropositive.

V is TRBV11-2 and J is TRBJ1-1; D gene unclear. Germline V lookup: CDR1 SGHAT, CDR2 FQNNGV. CDR3 size: 14 residues. V was shortened by 2 bases and J by 0 bases, with 7 bases between the two germline ends. The CDR3 DNA reads TGTGCCAGCAGCTTAATAAGCATGAACACTGAAGCTTTCTTT. Translation: CASSLISMNTEAFF. The whole variable domain, filled in from reference TRBV11-2 and TRBJ1-1, reads EAGVAQSPRYKIIEKRQSVAFWCNPISGHATLYWYQQILGQGPKLLIQFQNNGVVDDSQLPKDRFSAERLKGVDSTLKIQPAKLEDSAVYLCASSLISMNTEAFFGQGTRLTVV.

This sequence joins TRBV5-1 and TRBJ2-2; D is unclear. V was cut by 7 bases and J by 4 bases, with 8 bases left in between. The germline gives CDR1 SGHRS, CDR2 YFSETQ. The length of the CDR3 is 12 residues. The CDR3 coding sequence is TGCGCCAGCCTCGACATCACCGGGGAGCTGTTTTTT. It is translated as CASLDITGELFF.

The V call is TRBV11-2, the J call TRBJ1-2, with D perhaps matching TRBD1 (5 bases). Trimming removed 1 base at V and 7 bases at J, with 10 bases between. CDR3 size: 13 residues. Germline V CDR1 and CDR2: SGHAT, FQNNGV. CDR3 DNA sequence: TGTGCCAGCAGCTTAGGGAGGGGAAGTGGCTACACCTTC. Translating gives CASSLGRGSGYTF.

The chain carries TRBV4-1 and TRBJ2-4, with TRBD2 matching over 8 bases. Germline assignment: CDR1 MGHRA and CDR2 YSYEKL. The CDR3 extends over 17 amino acids. V dropped 3 bases and J dropped 1; count of bases not matched to a gene: 8. CDR3 residues: CASSHPSGRGAKNIQYF. As DNA, the CDR3 is TGCGCCAGCAGCCACCCTAGCGGGCGAGGGGCCAAAAACATTCAGTACTTC.

Notes on this clone: The junction differs from germline at one of its ends, possibly a read error. The chain employs TRBV9 and TRBJ1-5, with a possible D match to TRBD1 (6 bases). This CDR3 contains 14 residues. Per germline, CDR1 SGDLS and CDR2 YYNGEE. The CDR3 bases are TGTGCCAGCAGTTCGGAGGACAGCAGTCAGCCCCAGCATTTT. Translating gives CASSSEDSSQPQHF. Full variable domain (outside the CDR3, taken from reference TRBV9 and TRBJ1-5): DSGVTQTPKHLITATGQRVTLRCSPRSGDLSVYWYQQSLDQGLQFLIQYYNGEERAKGNILERFSAQQFPDLHSELNLSSLELGDSALYFCASSSEDSSQPQHFGDGTRLSIL.

The chain recombines TRBV19 with TRBJ2-3, with 10 bases matching TRBD1. This CDR3 contains 14 residues. J gave up 4 bases and V 10 bases, and 8 bases lay outside the gene matches. Germline-derived CDR1 and CDR2 are LNHDA and SQIVND (reference sequence). The DNA for the CDR3 is TGTGCCACCTTGGGACAGGGGCTCCCAGATACGCAGTATTTT. Its protein product is CATLGQGLPDTQYF.

The gene calls are TRBV9 and TRBJ2-2, with a possible D match to TRBD2 (5 bases). CDR1 is SGDLS and CDR2 is YYNGEE in the germline V gene. The CDR3 spans 17 residues. With 0 bases removed from V and 2 bases from J, the gap between germline ends came to 14 bases. The CDR3 spells CASSVGEGAANTGELFF. CDR3 sequence (DNA): TGTGCCAGCAGCGTAGGTGAGGGAGCGGCTAACACCGGGGAGCTGTTTTTT.

This clone has a handful of counts. The V and J genes are TRBV29-1 and TRBJ2-2; D may be TRBD1 (6 bases). The CDR3 has 11 residues. V lost 4 bases, J lost 7 bases, and 7 bases lay in between. Germline V gives CDR1 SQVTM, CDR2 ANQGSEA. The CDR3 loop reads CSVGTVGELFF. The DNA for the CDR3 is TGCAGCGTTGGGACAGTCGGGGAGCTGTTTTTT.

The chain couples TRBV5-5 to TRBJ1-4; 7 positions agree with TRBD1. From germline, CDR1 is SGHKS and CDR2 YYEKEE (reference sequence). The V segment lost 5 bases and the J segment 6 bases; nucleotides outside the gene matches: 4. The CDR3 covers 13 residues. The CDR3 loop reads CASRPGTDEKLFF. The CDR3 DNA follows: TGTGCCAGCAGGCCCGGGACAGATGAAAAACTGTTTTTT.

The V gene is TRBV2, the J gene TRBJ2-5, with D maybe TRBD1 (5 bases). CDR1 is SNHLY, CDR2 FYNNEI, per germline. Trimming removed 7 bases from V and 4 bases from J, with 13 bases in between. The CDR3 contains 13 residues. This CDR3 reads CASTSQGLETQYF. CDR3 coding DNA: TGTGCCAGCACTAGTCAGGGATTAGAGACCCAGTACTTC.

The genes are TRBV9 and TRBJ1-1; D remains ambiguous. CDR1 is SGDLS, CDR2 YYNGEE, per germline. Between the trimmed V and J ends, which lost 6 bases and 2 bases, there was a span of 14 bases. The CDR3 has 14 residues. In DNA, the CDR3 is TGTGCCAGCACCCCATTCCAAACTAACACTGAAGCTTTCTTT. As protein: CASTPFQTNTEAFF.

The chain links TRBV4-1 to TRBJ1-1; TRBD1 is a possible D gene (5 bases). The length of the CDR3 is 15 residues. The ends were cut back, 0 bases at V and 2 bases at J, with 10 bases in the middle. Germline CDR1 MGHRA, CDR2 YSYEKL. This CDR3 is CASSQDLQVNTEAFF. DNA for the CDR3: TGCGCCAGCAGCCAAGATTTACAGGTAAACACTGAAGCTTTCTTT.

This rearrangement joins TRBV7-2 to TRBJ2-7; D possibly corresponds to TRBD2 (6 bases). V lost 3 bases to trimming and J lost 1 base, with 13 bases between them. Germline CDR1 SGHTA, CDR2 FQGNSA. The CDR3 length is 15 residues. CDR3 DNA sequence: TGTGCCAGCAGCTTTTCGGGCGGGAATTCCTACGAGCAGTACTTC. The encoded protein is CASSFSGGNSYEQYF.

The chain combines TRBV9 with TRBJ2-7; 8 positions match TRBD2. Germline V gives CDR1 SGDLS, CDR2 YYNGEE. The junction had 9 bases not matched to a gene; V was cut back by 3 bases and J by 4 bases. The CDR3 consists of 15 residues. The CDR3 DNA is TGTGCCAGCAGCGCTAGCGGGCGGGGAGGGTACGAGCAGTACTTC. Translating it yields CASSASGRGGYEQYF.

The chain employs TRBV29-1 and TRBJ2-7; D gene uncertain. Trimming took 1 base from V and 2 from J, leaving 15 bases between them. Germline CDR1 and CDR2: SQVTM and ANQGSEA. The CDR3 is 15 residues long. The CDR3 reads CSVEVVGRGTYEQYF. The CDR3 DNA reads TGCAGCGTTGAAGTAGTAGGCAGAGGAACCTACGAGCAGTACTTC.

The chain uses TRBV28 and TRBJ2-3; 11 bases match TRBD2. V was clipped by 5 bases and J by 11 bases; unmatched bases: 9. CDR3 length: 14 amino acids. Per germline, CDR1 MDHEN and CDR2 SYDVKM. CDR3 region: CASSRLAGHLMQYF. The CDR3 DNA is TGTGCCAGCAGTCGACTAGCGGGGCACCTTATGCAGTATTTT.

This clone was observed a handful of times. The rearrangement links TRBV10-3 to TRBJ2-3; 7 positions agree with TRBD2. Germline loops: CDR1 ENHRY, CDR2 SYGVKD. The junction had 10 bases not matched to a gene; V was cut back by 4 bases and J by 6 bases. This CDR3 is 15 amino acids long. The CDR3 region is CAISVQAGTPDTQYF. In DNA form, the CDR3 reads TGTGCCATCAGTGTTCAAGCGGGGACTCCGGATACGCAGTATTTT.

J is TRBJ2-3 and V is TRBV5-4; 10 bases are a match to TRBD2. Germline CDR1 SGHNT, CDR2 YYREEE (reference sequence). The CDR3 spans 15 residues. The trim removed 4 bases at V and 5 bases at J, leaving 7 bases unmatched. CDR3 residues: CASSGERGGRDTQYF. CDR3 nucleotides: TGTGCCAGCAGCGGAGAGCGGGGGGGGCGAGATACGCAGTATTTT.

V is TRBV6-1 and J is TRBJ2-3; D remains unclear. Trimming pared 7 bases from V and 2 bases from J, leaving 7 bases between. Germline-derived CDR1 and CDR2 are MNHNS and SASEGT. This CDR3 contains 12 residues. This chain's CDR3 is CASTGVTDTQYF. CDR3 DNA sequence: TGTGCCAGCACCGGAGTCACAGATACGCAGTATTTT.

The count of this clone is one. This sequence joins TRBV19 and TRBJ2-7; no clear D gene. This CDR3 contains 15 residues. Deletions cut 4 bases from V and 4 bases from J, with 17 bases between. The germline gives CDR1 LNHDA, CDR2 SQIVND (reference sequence). CDR3 sequence (DNA): TGTGCCAGTAGTACCGGTAGCAGTCGAACTTACGAGCAGTACTTC. Translated, it gives CASSTGSSRTYEQYF.